This T cell receptor beta chain was profiled in a study of T-cell memory formation after mild COVID-19. TCRdb passed the 5' RACE reads through MiXCR, listing each CDR3 protein once. Of over 500,000 distinct CDR3 sequences detected, 17% appear once; the ten largest clones hold approximately 8.1%. The origin of this receptor is an adult woman who had mild COVID-19 (a few samples of this study predate the infection). Cell type and time point are not known. The sequenced sample was PBMCs or a T cell subset sorted from them (not recorded which).

For the CDR3, the DNA is TGTGCCAGCAGCTCCGACGGACGGAATTCCTATGGCTACACCTTC. As protein: CASSSDGRNSYGYTF. V and J are TRBV5-6 and TRBJ1-2; D call uncertain. The CDR3 totals 15 residues. Germline V gives CDR1 SGHDT, CDR2 YYEEEE. Between the trimmed V and J ends, which lost 3 bases and 4 bases, there was a span of 16 bases.